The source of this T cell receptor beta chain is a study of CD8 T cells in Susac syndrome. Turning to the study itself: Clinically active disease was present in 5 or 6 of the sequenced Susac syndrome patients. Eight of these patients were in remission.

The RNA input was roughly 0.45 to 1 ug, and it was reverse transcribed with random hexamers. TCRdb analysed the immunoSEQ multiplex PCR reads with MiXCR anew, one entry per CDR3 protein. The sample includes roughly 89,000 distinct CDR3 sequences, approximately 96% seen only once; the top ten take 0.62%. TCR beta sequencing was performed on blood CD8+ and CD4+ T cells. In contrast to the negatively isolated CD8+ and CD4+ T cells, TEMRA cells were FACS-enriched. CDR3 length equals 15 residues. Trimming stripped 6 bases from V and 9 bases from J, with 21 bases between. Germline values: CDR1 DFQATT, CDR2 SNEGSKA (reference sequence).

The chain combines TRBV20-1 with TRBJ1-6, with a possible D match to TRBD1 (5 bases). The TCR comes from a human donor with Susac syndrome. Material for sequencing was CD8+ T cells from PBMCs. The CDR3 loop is CSARPSWGSPSPLHF. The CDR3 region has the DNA TGCAGTGCCCGTCCGTCGTGGGGCAGCCCTTCACCCCTCCACTTT.